This is a list of T cell receptor beta chains from one sample in a study of beta chain features in type 1 diabetes. Libraries were prepared by immunoSEQ multiplex PCR; TCRdb keeps only in-frame clonotypes and omits some of them. The repertoire has under 900,000 clones, under 20% of them found once; the top ten carry 0.02% to 0.025%. Sequenced input: naive CD4+ T cells from blood. These receptors all stem from a woman younger than 35 in good health. Both conserved end residues are part of each CDR3. A D gene is named only where the DNA matches it firmly. The listing skips clone size in some rows; elsewhere it reads once, few, many or a size class.

>NA|TRBV7-2|TRBD2|TRBJ2-3
TGTGCCAGAGCGGGACTAGCGAAGGGTGCTAGCACAGATACGCAGTATTTT
CARAGLAKGASTDTQYF
>NA|TRBV28|TRBD1|TRBJ2-5
TGTGCCAGCAGTTCGGGACAGGGGTACGAGACCCAGTACTTC
CASSSGQGYETQYF
>few|TRBV5-1|NA|TRBJ2-5
TGCGCCAGCAGCTTCGAAATGGTTGGGGGCGAGGAGACCCAGTACTTC
CASSFEMVGGEETQYF
>NA|TRBV7-3|TRBD2|TRBJ2-3
TGTGCCAGCAGCCCGAGACTAGCGGGAGAGGTAGATACGCAGTATTTT
CASSPRLAGEVDTQYF
>NA|TRBV12-5|NA|TRBJ2-4
TGTGCTAGTGGTTTGGAAGAACAGGGTGTGGCCAAAAACATTCAGTACTTC
CASGLEEQGVAKNIQYF
>NA|TRBV28|NA|TRBJ2-6
TGTGCCTCCTTTACCTCTGGGGCCAACGTCCTGACTTTC
CASFTSGANVLTF
>few|TRBV29-1|NA|TRBJ2-5
TGCAGCGTTGCGGGGACACAGCGGGAGACCCAGTACTTC
CSVAGTQRETQYF
>few|TRBV7-2|TRBD2|TRBJ2-1
TGTGCCAGCAGCTTAGACCGGGAGGTGGAGGAGCAGTTCTTC
CASSLDREVEEQFF
>NA|TRBV5-1|NA|TRBJ2-6
TGCGCCAGCAGCTTGGAGTTTGGAGGTGGGGCCAACGTCCTGACTTTC
CASSLEFGGGANVLTF
>NA|TRBV6-6|TRBD1|TRBJ2-7
TGTGCCAGCAGTTACAGAACCGGGACAGGGGCCCCCGAGCAGTACTTC
CASSYRTGTGAPEQYF
>NA|TRBV6-5|TRBD1|TRBJ1-5
TGTGCCAGCAGCTACGGACAGGGTGTTCAGCCCCAGCATTTT
CASSYGQGVQPQHF
>NA|TRBV11-2|TRBD2|TRBJ2-1
TGTGCCAGCAGCTTAACTAGCGGGAGGTTGTTCAATGAGCAGTTCTTC
CASSLTSGRLFNEQFF
>NA|TRBV7-9|NA|TRBJ1-2
TGTGCCGCGGCCGCTAATAACTATGGCTACACCTTC
CAAAANNYGYTF
>few|TRBV18|TRBD2|TRBJ2-5
TGTGCCAGCTCACCATTGTCGACTAGCGGGAGGGCCTTGCGAGAGACCCAGTACTTC
CASSPLSTSGRALRETQYF
>few|TRBV5-5|NA|TRBJ1-4
TGTGCCAGCAGCTTGGGAGGCTATAATGAAAAACTGTTTTTT
CASSLGGYNEKLFF
>few|TRBV2|NA|TRBJ2-1
TGTGCCAGCAGTGAACAGCGGAGCTCCTACAATGAGCAGTTCTTC
CASSEQRSSYNEQFF
>NA|TRBV21-1|NA|TRBJ2-1
TGTGCCAGCAGCAATACGGTAGCGGGAGTAGCAAATGAGCAGTTCTTC
CASSNTVAGVANEQFF
>few|TRBV27|TRBD1|TRBJ2-3
TGTGCCAGCGTGTGGGACAGGACGCAGTATTTT
CASVWDRTQYF
>NA|TRBV28|NA|TRBJ2-5
TGTGCCAGCAGCACCAGGAGGACCCAGTACTTC
CASSTRRTQYF
>few|TRBV25-1|TRBD1|TRBJ2-7
TGTGCCAGCAGTGGGGACAGGGGACCCTCCTACGAGCAGTACTTC
CASSGDRGPSYEQYF
>NA|TRBV4-2|NA|TRBJ2-1
TGTGCCAGCAGCCAAGTTGCTCTCGATTTCTACAATGAGCAGTTCTTC
CASSQVALDFYNEQFF
>NA|TRBV2|NA|TRBJ2-3
TGTGCCAGCAGAGGGGACTGGGGGGATACGCAGTATTTT
CASRGDWGDTQYF
>few|TRBV7-2|NA|TRBJ1-1
TGTGCCAGCAGCTTAGTGGCAGGGATGAACACTGAAGCTTTCTTT
CASSLVAGMNTEAFF
>NA|TRBV2|NA|TRBJ2-7
TGTGCCAGCAGTGTGGCGTTCGAGCAGTACTTC
CASSVAFEQYF
>NA|TRBV23-1|TRBD2|TRBJ2-3
TGCGCCAGCAGAGGGGGCCCTAGCGGGAGGAGCACAGATACGCAGTATTTT
CASRGGPSGRSTDTQYF
>NA|TRBV7-2|NA|TRBJ2-3
TGTGCCAGCAGCTTAGGAGCGGTGACAGATACGCAGTATTTT
CASSLGAVTDTQYF
>NA|TRBV20-1|NA|TRBJ2-3
TGCAGTGCAGTGGGAAGTACGCAGTATTTT
CSAVGSTQYF
>NA|TRBV18|NA|TRBJ1-1
TGTGCCAGCTCAATATCGGCCCTTTCCGGGAACACTGAAGCTTTCTTT
CASSISALSGNTEAFF
>few|TRBV7-2|NA|TRBJ2-7
TGTGCCAGCAGCTTGGTTCCTTACGAGCAGTACTTC
CASSLVPYEQYF
>few|TRBV10-3|NA|TRBJ2-3
TGTGCCATCAGGGAAAGGACATCCACAGATACGCAGTATTTT
CAIRERTSTDTQYF
>few|TRBV7-9|TRBD1|TRBJ2-1
TGTGCCAGCAGCCCCGCTGTCTGGGACAGGGACTACAATGAGCAGTTCTTC
CASSPAVWDRDYNEQFF
>NA|TRBV7-2|NA|TRBJ2-3
TGTGCCAGCAGCTTTTATAGTAGCACAGATACGCAGTATTTT
CASSFYSSTDTQYF
>NA|TRBV6-6|TRBD2|TRBJ2-7
TGTGCCAGCAGTTACAGACTAGCCTCAGACTCCTACGAGCAGTACTTC
CASSYRLASDSYEQYF
>few|TRBV14|TRBD2|TRBJ2-7
TGTGCCAGCAGCCAAAAGATTGGGACTAGCGGGCCCTACGAGCAGTACTTC
CASSQKIGTSGPYEQYF
>NA|TRBV6-6|TRBD1|TRBJ2-7
TGTGCCAGCCGGGACAGGGGTAGCTCCTACGAGCAGTACTTC
CASRDRGSSYEQYF
>few|TRBV9|TRBD2|TRBJ2-3
TGTGCCAGCAGCGTAGTGGCTAGCGGGAGTCATACGCAGTATTTT
CASSVVASGSHTQYF
>NA|TRBV7-2|TRBD2|TRBJ2-5
TGTGCCAGCAGCTTCGGATCGACTAGCGGGAGGGTAGGAGAGACCCAGTACTTC
CASSFGSTSGRVGETQYF
>NA|TRBV7-2|TRBD1|TRBJ2-5
TGTGCCAGCAGCTTCCCCCGGGACAGGGGGCTGGAGACCCAGTACTTC
CASSFPRDRGLETQYF
>NA|TRBV25-1|NA|TRBJ1-6
TGTGCCAGCAGTCGGGAGAATAATTCACCCCTCCACTTT
CASSRENNSPLHF